The 5 T cell receptor beta chains below come from one sample, sequenced in a study of shared clonotypes between healthy human individuals. Repertoires were generated with immunoSEQ multiplex PCR, while TCRdb's copy carries only in-frame clones and drops some. The sample lists about 2.4 million clones, 90% to 95% seen once, with about 0.39% in the top ten. Material for sequencing was naive CD4+ T cells from PBMCs. Noted subset: CD45RA+ positively selected. The receptors were sampled from a man in his late teens or twenties in good health. Some clones in this sample may be carry-over from other donors' samples.

This chain links TRBV5-1 with TRBJ1-2, with 7 bases fitting TRBD1. From germline, CDR1 is SGHRS and CDR2 YFSETQ. The CDR3 is 14 residues long. Unmatched junction bases numbered 7, after V lost 0 bases and J lost 8 bases. The CDR3 sequence: CASSLDGQEGGYTF. CDR3 DNA: TGCGCCAGCAGCTTGGATGGACAGGAGGGAGGCTACACCTTC.

This chain connects TRBV10-3 to TRBJ2-6; the D gene could be TRBD1 or TRBD2 (6 bases each). Trimming pared 5 bases from V and 2 bases from J, leaving 10 bases between. The CDR3 has 15 amino acids. CDR1 is ENHRY, CDR2 SYGVKD, per germline. CDR3: CAISWGAAGANVLTF. The CDR3 nucleotides read TGTGCCATCAGTTGGGGGGCAGCTGGGGCCAACGTCCTGACTTTC.

This chain uses TRBV7-8 with TRBJ2-3; 10 nucleotides agree with TRBD2. Germline V gene lookup returns CDR1 SGHVS and CDR2 FQNEAQ. The V gene end was trimmed by 1 base and the J gene end by 1 base; junction bases not matched to a gene: 2. CDR3 size: 16 residues. The CDR3 nucleotides are TGTGCCAGCAGCTTAGGTCTAGCGGGAGGCACAGATACGCAGTATTTT. Protein product: CASSLGLAGGTDTQYF.

V is TRBV4-3 and J is TRBJ2-1; 8 bases are shared with TRBD2. The J segment lost 6 bases and the V segment lost 0 bases, leaving 7 bases of the junction unmatched. This CDR3 has 16 residues. Germline CDR1 and CDR2: LGHNA and YSLEER. The CDR3 spells CASSQDAGTRPNEQFF. CDR3 bases: TGCGCCAGCAGCCAAGATGCGGGGACTAGACCCAATGAGCAGTTCTTC.

This clone was recorded once. The chain has TRBV28 and TRBJ2-1, with 11 bases identical to TRBD2. CDR1 and CDR2 from the germline V gene are MDHEN and SYDVKM. After removal of 6 bases from V and 12 bases from J, the junction contained 4 bases not matched to a gene. CDR3 length: 12 residues. As DNA, the CDR3 is TGTGCCAGCAGCAAGACTAGCGGGGTGCAGTTCTTC. Translation gives CASSKTSGVQFF.